This T cell receptor (beta chain) was identified during a study of lymphopenia after photon versus proton radiotherapy. Study-level findings and limits: Relative stability marked proton patients; photon patients lost diversity and naive cells. Post-nadir TCR diversity decline inversely tracked overall survival among those who died. Post-nadir diversity loss with photons came from oligoclonal expansion, particularly CD8+ Temra cells.

The repertoire was sequenced with immunoSEQ multiplex PCR; TCRdb's copy has only in-frame clones and lacks some. Of 20,000 to 25,000 clones listed, about 85% are singletons. This clone was seen a single time. The antigen remains unidentified. V lost 4 bases to trimming and J lost 6 bases; unmatched junction nucleotides: 5. This CDR3 has 15 residues. The germline V gene has CDR1 SGDLS and CDR2 YYNGEE. The specimen was peripheral blood, collected from a patient treated with photon-based radiotherapy. This sequence joins TRBV9 and TRBJ1-4; 11 nucleotides line up with TRBD1. This TCR was recovered from a man between 60 and 75 years old with pancreatic cancer. CDR3 protein: CASSIRDRGDEKLFF. DNA of the CDR3: TGTGCCAGCAGCATACGGGACAGGGGGGATGAAAAACTGTTTTTT.